Sequencing of this TCR beta chain was carried out in a study of regulatory T cells in long-lasting Graves disease. Time point denoted: newly diagnosed GD, antithyroid drugs for less than 3 months. The TCR library was made from RNA extracted from PBMCs. The CDR3 totals 15 residues. With 3 bases clipped from V and 2 bases from J, the junction kept 5 bases outside the gene matches. Looked up from germline, CDR1 is DFQATT and CDR2 is SNEGSKA (reference sequence). The table lists this clonotype with many counts. Construction of TCR beta libraries relied on iRepertoire HTBI primers and on Arm-PCR targeting CDR3 regions. TCRdb independently ran MiXCR on the multiplex PCR reads; one entry per CDR3 protein. The sample contains a few hundred thousand distinct CDR3 sequences, 10% to 15% of which appear only once. A further study also used this sample, focusing on T cells in Graves' hyperthyroidism and ophthalmopathy.

The rearrangement links TRBV20-1 to TRBJ2-1; 9 bases map to TRBD2. The clonotype comes from a woman aged 18-29 years with Graves disease. The specimen comprised peripheral blood mononuclear cells (PBMCs), sampled at new diagnosis, from a patient treated with antithyroid drugs. The CDR3: CSASLSGGPYNEQFF. For the CDR3, the DNA is TGCAGTGCTAGTCTTAGCGGGGGACCCTACAATGAGCAGTTCTTC.